Here is one T cell receptor beta chain with its context. These data come from a study of T-cell reconstitution after alpha-beta-depleted transplantation in children. This sample's TCRbeta library carried unique molecular identifier barcodes. TCRdb fed the PCR reads into MiXCR, producing one record per CDR3 protein. Of roughly 350,000 distinct CDR3 sequences detected, around a tenth appear once; the ten largest clones hold around 2.5%. CDR3 length: 15 amino acids. Germline assignment: CDR1 MDHEN and CDR2 SYDVKM. With 5 bases removed from V and 4 bases from J, the gap between germline ends came to 17 bases.

J is TRBJ1-2 and V is TRBV28; D not certain. This sample comprised PBMCs from the stem cell graft donor, obtained from the stem cell graft. The source of this sequence is a human donor who donated a stem cell graft to a child with acute lymphoblastic leukemia. In DNA form, the CDR3 reads TGTGCCAGCAGTCCCCCCTCGGGTTGGGTCTATGGCTACACCTTC. This sequence encodes CASSPPSGWVYGYTF.